This TCR beta chain comes out of a study of cytomegalovirus exposure and HLA in healthy donors (dated by TCRdb to 2015 to 2018). Turning to the overall study: In an earlier analysis of fewer than 750 of the donors, 276 Gb of sequence data and about 110 million unique TCR beta sequences from 150 million to 200 million T cells were reported. Roughly 300 gigabases of sequencing data and some 85 million unique TCR sequences were included in an early release covering around 600 HLA-typed donors. Typing coverage differed by locus: A, B, C, DRB1 and DQB1 were typed in roughly 620-630 donors, DQA1 in 522, DPA1 in 606, and DPB1 in 472. Across some 400 genotyped donors of the cohort, an average of about 220,000 unique TCR beta nucleotide sequences per donor were sequenced, and roughly a sixth of those sequences were non-productive. Besides the first cohort of 666 subjects, a separate validation cohort made up of over a hundred different subjects was used. To decide whether each TCR beta V gene segment behaved as functional or pseudogenic, an earlier analysis of 587 of the donors relied on high-throughput TCR beta sequencing. The study aimed to test whether cataloging public T cell receptors could reveal signatures of past pathogen exposure. Because of strong linkage in the cohort, roughly 5 DR-DQ haplotypes were treated as single units for association and clustering. The T cell repertoires of around 730 subjects were profiled by immunosequencing and related to cytomegalovirus serostatus. Rather than using new phenotypic data, the later analysis identified candidate immune exposures from TCR beta sequences and from how often those sequences occurred across donors. All discovery cohort repertoires had been generated on a single sequencing platform. Donor age, sex, ethnicity and CMV serostatus were compiled alongside the repertoire data. To predict cytomegalovirus infection status, the study combined high-throughput TCR immunosequencing, statistical association of individual TCRs with disease status, and machine learning. The genetic ancestry cluster associated with self-reported Caucasian donors included 81% of the roughly 390 genotyped donors. A later genetic analysis used genome-wide SNP genotypes for about 60% of the roughly 700 donors, treating that subset as a discovery cohort. Both class I and class II loci were covered by HLA typing, at four-digit resolution. A later analysis re-analyzed previously published TCR beta repertoires from 600 to 850 donors and added high-resolution HLA genotyping to study TCR occurrence patterns.

On this clone: What this receptor recognizes is not known. Base qualities are missing; no much larger clone stands one base away.

General findings and caveats noted by the study authors: Cytomegalovirus status was reported to be diagnosed by the classifier with high specificity and sensitivity in both the original and validation cohorts. Strong co-occurrence of HLA alleles, especially DR and DQ, made assigning TCR associations to individual alleles difficult. Three of the identified cytomegalovirus-associated TCR beta chains were confirmed in vitro to be specific for cytomegalovirus antigens. In an earlier analysis of some 500 of the donors, most TCR beta V segments appeared in productive rearrangements about 90% or about 30% of the time, broadly matching IMGT annotations. Linkage disequilibrium might explain the correlated functional status among segregating V segments, but an unknown experimental factor could not be excluded. The cohort was sequenced for TCR beta chains only, and without alpha or paired-chain data the features that could be detected were limited. In a later analysis, HLA-associated TCR beta chains showed more clonal expansion and lower generation probabilities than non-associated chains that were equally common. The study listed 164 TCR beta chains as associated with cytomegalovirus. Because HLA typing was unavailable for some donors at each locus, only the typed subset was used in association tests. According to a later genetic analysis, donors in an Asian-associated ancestry cluster had fewer N-insertions in productive TCRs than the approximately 610-donor mean. A group of highly shared sequence variants was considered likely to be a technical artifact of the sequencing pipeline. A later analysis reported that several top co-occurrence clusters appeared linked to parvovirus B19, influenza, CMV and Epstein-Barr virus. It was suggested by the authors that the approach could potentially be generalized to other disease states and immunological phenotypes. An association between a missense DCLRE1C variant and V-gene and J-gene trimming of TCR beta chains was found in a later genetic analysis and replicated in an independent cohort. In a later analysis, the rate of TCR association differed among HLA loci, with DRB1 alleles having the most associated TCRs and HLA-C alleles having the fewest. Immune exposure information for the cohort was limited to CMV serostatus. In a later analysis, most CMV-associated TCR beta chains were found to appear HLA-restricted, with HLA associations seemingly driven largely by CMV exposure. Sequencing depth was assumed to be roughly uniform across donors in the presence/absence analyses, though that assumption may not hold. Most TCR sequences were observed very rarely across donors, whereas some public TCRs were present in many individuals. Specific HLA alleles were associated with 15,000 to 20,000 TCR beta sequences at a false discovery rate of 0.05 in a later analysis. Because counts were too low, seventeen rarely observed V segments, including chromosome 9 orphons, were left out of the earlier analysis of several hundred of the donors. A further reported finding was that TCR beta sequences accurately predicted the HLA-A and HLA-B alleles for most subjects in the first cohort.

Library prep was done by the immunoSEQ multiplex PCR assay. For the multiplex PCR, a mixture combining 60 forward primers for TCR Vbeta segments and 13 reverse primers for TCR Jbeta segments was used. The CDR3 region of rearranged TCR beta genes was amplified from genomic DNA by a multiplex PCR assay. The Illumina HiSeq System was used to sequence the amplified TCR beta libraries as 87-base-pair reads. The source study handled its data this way. Across the 600 to 700 repertoires, a later analysis counted 80 million or so unique TCR beta chains, roughly 11 million of which were shared by at least two donors. Raw reads were error-corrected and collapsed into unique sequences with a nearest-neighbor algorithm that merged closely related sequences to remove PCR and sequencing errors. CDR3 sequences were aligned to IMGT reference sequences to assign V, D and J gene segments. For a sequence to be retained, a match of at least six nucleotides to both a V gene segment and a J gene segment was required. Rearrangements were called productive when the CDR3 lacked stop codons and stayed in frame with V and J; all others were non-productive. Following IMGT convention, CDR3 was defined as the stretch from the second conserved V-encoded cysteine up to the conserved J-encoded phenylalanine. Sequences without an unambiguous match to a single V gene segment were excluded from the earlier analysis of a few hundred of the donors. An earlier analysis of a few hundred of the donors called V segments functional above 56.7% productive rearrangements and segregating when the between-donor standard deviation exceeded 5%. To diagnose cytomegalovirus status from the catalog of TCR beta chain sequences, a statistical classification framework was built. A later analysis assigned V and J genes by comparing TCR nucleotide sequences with IMGT/GENE-DB human TR gene sequences. A later analysis assigned CDR3 sequences and most-parsimonious VDJ recombination scenarios with the TCRdist pipeline. A later analysis defined each TCR beta chain by its CDR3 amino acid sequence plus V-gene family, and excluded reads lacking a unique V-gene family. As a way to deal with suspected cross-contamination and a sequencing artifact, a later analysis dropped 592 nucleotide sequences that were highly shared and had low generation probability. In a later analysis, a clonal expansion index for each public chain was calculated from normalized within-repertoire ranks of inferred template counts. A later analysis computed generation probabilities with a VDJ recombination model fitted to out-of-frame rearrangements, and checked the results against IGoR. In a later analysis, hypergeometric tests were used to score TCR-TCR, TCR-HLA and TCR-CMV co-occurrence, with a repertoire-size bias correction applied to TCR pairs. To estimate false discovery rates, a later analysis permuted the HLA or CMV assignments 20 times. In a later analysis, co-occurring TCRs were grouped using DBSCAN, and TCRdist sequence similarity was added for clustering within HLA-allele-positive subsets. Co-occurrence clustering excluded repertoires with fewer than 30,000 or more than 120,000 public chains, plus five with anomalous nucleotide sharing. TCRdb limited this immuneACCESS table to in-frame rearrangements with V and J called. A share of clones is missing; checked studies link under half to unresolved V genes, and the rest is unexplained. For V, J and clone size, that table is used; D and trimming come from the DNA. This sample lists approximately 140,000 clones; about 80% were detected once. The biggest ten clones account for more than 1.5% of the sample.

The cohort was made up of approximately 700 healthy bone marrow donors. Cohort members were all nominally healthy when sampled, although unrecorded immune exposures were likely present. The donor was CMV seronegative and belonged to the group of 320 or so seronegative cohort members. Every donor gave a peripheral blood sample, and the peripheral blood mononuclear cells from that sample were used for TCR beta sequencing. The Qiagen DNeasy Blood Extraction Kit was used to extract genomic DNA from the blood cell samples. The origin of this receptor is a woman aged 40 to 49 in good health and CMV-seronegative. Source material: PBMCs.

The DNA sequence is given as TGTGCCACCAGCAGAGCAAACGGCTACGAGCAGTACTTC. It is translated as CATSRANGYEQYF. This chain is built from TRBV15 and TRBJ2-7; no D gene call is confident. The CDR1 and CDR2 encoded by the germline V gene (reference sequence) are LNHNV and YYDKDF. V loses 1 base, J loses 3 bases, and the germline ends lie 7 bases apart. The CDR3 runs 13 amino acids, cysteine and phenylalanine included. Kept here is only the CDR3 DNA, which spans 39 bases and is read in frame from base 1.